A selection of T cell receptor beta chains follows, all from one sample in a study of cytomegalovirus exposure and HLA in healthy donors. The repertoire was sequenced with immunoSEQ multiplex PCR; TCRdb's copy has only in-frame clones and lacks some. The table includes approximately 210,000 clones, around 79% detected once. Sequenced input: PBMCs. These receptors all come from a male donor in good health and CMV-seropositive. Each CDR3 is given with its conserved first and last residue. A D gene is named only where the DNA matches it firmly. A row's size may be missing; if present it is once, few, many or a size class.

>NA|few|TRBV21-1|TRBJ2-5
CASSPGLAGETQYF
>NA|NA|TRBV4-1|TRBJ1-4
CASSQDRGGGDEKLFF
>NA|NA|TRBV21-1|TRBJ1-1
CGGGRLPVNTEAFF
>NA|few|TRBV9|TRBJ1-6
CASSGTGSPLHF
>TRBD2|NA|TRBV5-1|TRBJ2-1
CASSPGLAGAPDYNEQFF
>TRBD2|NA|TRBV6-7|TRBJ2-2
CASTGGGAANGELFF
>NA|few|TRBV7-6|TRBJ2-7
CASSLAGARYEQYF
>NA|NA|TRBV10-3|TRBJ1-1
CAISPVGRVEAFF
>TRBD1|once|TRBV4-3|TRBJ1-2
CASSQVSGQGLAGYTF
>TRBD1|NA|TRBV2|TRBJ1-4
CATRQGATNEKLFF
>TRBD1|NA|TRBV5-1|TRBJ1-5
CASSLGTGQSNQPQHF
>NA|NA|TRBV19|TRBJ1-1
CASDPGFLNTEAFF
>NA|few|TRBV9|TRBJ1-1
CASSPSLERFNTEAFF
>NA|NA|TRBV13|TRBJ1-1
CASSLTAANTEAFF
>NA|NA|TRBV7-2|TRBJ1-2
CASSQATGPANYGYTF
>TRBD2|NA|TRBV4-2|TRBJ2-5
CASSQDSPGLASGTQYF
>NA|NA|TRBV13|TRBJ2-7
CASSFRVYEQYF
>TRBD2|NA|TRBV29-1|TRBJ2-7
CSVETGGAYEQYF
>NA|NA|TRBV2|TRBJ1-1
CASSEAGKAFF
>TRBD1|NA|TRBV7-9|TRBJ2-5
CSSGPGDRGPQETQYF
>TRBD1|NA|TRBV11-1|TRBJ2-3
CASSHRDSGTDTQYF
>NA|NA|TRBV18|TRBJ1-1
CASSPAGVGTEAFF
>NA|NA|TRBV7-2|TRBJ2-7
CASSFTRESNSYEQYF
>NA|NA|TRBV5-1|TRBJ2-3
CASSLARGDTQYF
>NA|NA|TRBV7-3|TRBJ2-1
CASTLTVSSYNEQFF
>NA|NA|TRBV7-2|TRBJ1-2
CASSLAGHSYGGDGYTF
>NA|NA|TRBV9|TRBJ2-1
CASNGGTNEQFF